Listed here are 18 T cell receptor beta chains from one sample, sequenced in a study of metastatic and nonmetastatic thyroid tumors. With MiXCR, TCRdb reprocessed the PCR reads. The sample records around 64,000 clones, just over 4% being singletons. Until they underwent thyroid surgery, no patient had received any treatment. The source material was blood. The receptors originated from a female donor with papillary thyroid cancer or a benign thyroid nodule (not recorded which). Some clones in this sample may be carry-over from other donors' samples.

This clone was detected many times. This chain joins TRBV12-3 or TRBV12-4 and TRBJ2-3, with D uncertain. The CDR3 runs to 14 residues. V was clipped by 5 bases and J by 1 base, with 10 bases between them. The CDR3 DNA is TGTGCCAGCAGTGCCCTGGCGGGCACAGATACGCAGTATTTT. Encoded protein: CASSALAGTDTQYF.

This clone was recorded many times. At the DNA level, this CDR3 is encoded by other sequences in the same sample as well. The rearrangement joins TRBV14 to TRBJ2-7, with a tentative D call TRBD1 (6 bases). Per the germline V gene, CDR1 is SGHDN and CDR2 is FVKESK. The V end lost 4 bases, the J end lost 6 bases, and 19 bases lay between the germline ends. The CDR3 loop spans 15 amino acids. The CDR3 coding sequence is TGTGCCAGCAGCCTACAGGGCCCCGGGTTTGGCGAGCAGTACTTC. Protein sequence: CASSLQGPGFGEQYF. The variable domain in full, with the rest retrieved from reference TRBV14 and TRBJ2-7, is EAGVTQFPSHSVIEKGQTVTLRCDPISGHDNLYWYRRVMGKEIKFLLHFVKESKQDESGMPNNRFLAERTGGTYSTLKVQPAELEDSGVYFCASSLQGPGFGEQYFGPGTRLTVT.

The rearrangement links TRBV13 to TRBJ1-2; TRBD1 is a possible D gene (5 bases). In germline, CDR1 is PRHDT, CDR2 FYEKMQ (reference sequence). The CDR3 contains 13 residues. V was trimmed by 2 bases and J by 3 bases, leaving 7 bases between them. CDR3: CASSLKGDYGYTF. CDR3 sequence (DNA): TGTGCCAGCAGCTTAAAAGGGGACTATGGCTACACCTTC.

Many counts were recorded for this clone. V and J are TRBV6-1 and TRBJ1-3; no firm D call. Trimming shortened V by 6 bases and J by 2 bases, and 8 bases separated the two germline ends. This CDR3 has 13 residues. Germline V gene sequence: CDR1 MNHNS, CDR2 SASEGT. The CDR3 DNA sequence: TGTGCCAGCAGGTCGAGGGCTGGAAACACCATATATTTT. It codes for CASRSRAGNTIYF.

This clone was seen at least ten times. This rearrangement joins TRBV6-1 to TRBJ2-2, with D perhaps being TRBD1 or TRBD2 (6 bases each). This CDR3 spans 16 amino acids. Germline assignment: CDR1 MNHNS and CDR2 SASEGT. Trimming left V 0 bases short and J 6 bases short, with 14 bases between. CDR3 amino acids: CASSEAHGGGAGELFF. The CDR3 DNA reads TGTGCCAGCAGTGAAGCGCACGGGGGCGGGGCCGGGGAGCTGTTTTTT.

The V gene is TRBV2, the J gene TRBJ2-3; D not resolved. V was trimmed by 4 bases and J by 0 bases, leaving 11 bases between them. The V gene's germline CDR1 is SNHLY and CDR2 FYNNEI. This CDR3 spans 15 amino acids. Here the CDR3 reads CASSGVPGSTDTQYF. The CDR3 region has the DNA TGTGCCAGCAGTGGTGTTCCGGGCAGCACAGATACGCAGTATTTT. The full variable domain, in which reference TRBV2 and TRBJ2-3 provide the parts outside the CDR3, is EPEVTQTPSHQVTQMGQEVILRCVPISNHLYFYWYRQILGQKVEFLVSFYNNEISEKSEIFDDQFSVERPDGSNFTLKIRSTKLEDSAMYFCASSGVPGSTDTQYFGPGTRLTVL.

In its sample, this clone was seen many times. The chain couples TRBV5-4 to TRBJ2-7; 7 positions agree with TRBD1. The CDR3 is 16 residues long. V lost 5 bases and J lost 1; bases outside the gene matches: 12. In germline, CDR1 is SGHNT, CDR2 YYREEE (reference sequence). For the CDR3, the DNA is TGTGCCAGCAGGCCCTTCACAGGGGATAAATCCTACGAGCAGTACTTC. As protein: CASRPFTGDKSYEQYF.

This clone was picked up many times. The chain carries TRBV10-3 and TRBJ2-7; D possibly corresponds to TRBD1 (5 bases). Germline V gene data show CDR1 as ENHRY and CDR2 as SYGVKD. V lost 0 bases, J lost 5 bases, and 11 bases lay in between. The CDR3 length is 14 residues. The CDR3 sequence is CAISESTLGHEQYF. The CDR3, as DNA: TGTGCCATCAGTGAGTCGACTCTGGGGCACGAGCAGTACTTC.

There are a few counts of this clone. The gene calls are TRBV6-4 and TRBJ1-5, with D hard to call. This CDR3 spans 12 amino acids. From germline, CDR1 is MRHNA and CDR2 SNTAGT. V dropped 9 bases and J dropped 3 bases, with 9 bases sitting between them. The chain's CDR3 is CARPGPNQPQHF. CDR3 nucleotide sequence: TGTGCCAGACCCGGTCCCAATCAGCCCCAGCATTTT.

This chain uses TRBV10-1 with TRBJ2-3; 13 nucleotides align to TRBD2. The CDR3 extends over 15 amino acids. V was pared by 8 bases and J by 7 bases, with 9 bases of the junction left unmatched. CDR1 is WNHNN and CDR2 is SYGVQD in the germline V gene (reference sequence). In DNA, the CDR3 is TGCGCCAGCTCCGAAGGACTAGCGGGAGTCTATACGCAGTATTTT. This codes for CASSEGLAGVYTQYF.

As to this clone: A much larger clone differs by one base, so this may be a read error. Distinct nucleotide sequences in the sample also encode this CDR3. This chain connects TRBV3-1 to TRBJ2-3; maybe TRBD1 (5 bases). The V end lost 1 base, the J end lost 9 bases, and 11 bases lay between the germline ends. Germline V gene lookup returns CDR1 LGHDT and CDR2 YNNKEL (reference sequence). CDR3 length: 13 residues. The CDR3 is CASSQGYAGTQYF. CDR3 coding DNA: TGTGCCAGCAGCCAAGGTTACGCAGGGACGCAGTATTTT.

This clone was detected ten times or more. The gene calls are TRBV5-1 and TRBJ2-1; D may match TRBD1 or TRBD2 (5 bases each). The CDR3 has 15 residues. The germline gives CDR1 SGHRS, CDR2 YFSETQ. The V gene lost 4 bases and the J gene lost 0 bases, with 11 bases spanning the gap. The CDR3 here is CASSRDGSSYNEQFF. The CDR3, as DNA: TGCGCCAGCAGCAGGGACGGAAGCTCCTACAATGAGCAGTTCTTC.

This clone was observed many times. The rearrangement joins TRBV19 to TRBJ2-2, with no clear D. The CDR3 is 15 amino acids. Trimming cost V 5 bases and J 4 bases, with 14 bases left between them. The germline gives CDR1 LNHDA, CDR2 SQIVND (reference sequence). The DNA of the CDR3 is TGTGCCAGTAGTGCGCCCTTTAAAGCCACCGGGGAGCTGTTTTTT. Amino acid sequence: CASSAPFKATGELFF.

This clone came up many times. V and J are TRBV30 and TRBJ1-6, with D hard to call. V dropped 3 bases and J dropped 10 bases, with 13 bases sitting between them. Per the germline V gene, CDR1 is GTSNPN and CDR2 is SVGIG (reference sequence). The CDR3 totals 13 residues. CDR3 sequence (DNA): TGTGCCTGGAGCCTTGTGGGGAGCTCACCCCTCCACTTT. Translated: CAWSLVGSSPLHF.

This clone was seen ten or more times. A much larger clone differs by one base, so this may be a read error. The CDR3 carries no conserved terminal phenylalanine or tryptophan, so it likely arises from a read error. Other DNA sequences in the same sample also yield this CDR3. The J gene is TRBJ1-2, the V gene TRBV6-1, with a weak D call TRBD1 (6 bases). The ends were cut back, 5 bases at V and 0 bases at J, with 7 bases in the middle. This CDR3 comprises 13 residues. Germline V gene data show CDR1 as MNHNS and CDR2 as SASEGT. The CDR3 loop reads CASSRGPNYGYTL. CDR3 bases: TGTGCCAGCAGTCGGGGGCCTAACTATGGCTACACCCTC.

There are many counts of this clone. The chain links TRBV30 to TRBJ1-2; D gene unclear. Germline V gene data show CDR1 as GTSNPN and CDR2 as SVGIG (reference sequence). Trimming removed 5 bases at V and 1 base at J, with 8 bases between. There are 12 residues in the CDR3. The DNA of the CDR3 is TGTGCCTGGGCCCAGGTTAACTATGGCTACACCTTC. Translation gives CAWAQVNYGYTF.

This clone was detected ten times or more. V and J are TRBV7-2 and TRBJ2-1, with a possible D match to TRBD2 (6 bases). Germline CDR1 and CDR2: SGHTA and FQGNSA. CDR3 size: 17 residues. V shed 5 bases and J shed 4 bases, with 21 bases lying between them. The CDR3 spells CASSKRPFGGGYNEQFF. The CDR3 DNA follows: TGTGCCAGCAGCAAAAGACCGTTCGGGGGAGGATACAATGAGCAGTTCTTC.

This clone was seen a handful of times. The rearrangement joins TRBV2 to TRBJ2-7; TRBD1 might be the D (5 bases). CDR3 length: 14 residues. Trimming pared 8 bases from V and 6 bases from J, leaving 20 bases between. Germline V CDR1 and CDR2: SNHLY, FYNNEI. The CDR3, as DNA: TGTGCCAGCGGCGCCCGCAGGGTGCCCTTCGAGCAGTACTTC. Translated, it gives CASGARRVPFEQYF.